The entry below gives a single TCR beta chain sequence along with its context. No antigen is known for it. Base-call qualities are not available, and no considerably larger clone is one nucleotide away. The germline V gene (reference sequence) gives CDR1 as GTSNPN and CDR2 as SVGIG. V trim: 5 bases; J trim: 1 base; unmatched bases: 5. From its cysteine to its phenylalanine, the CDR3 spans 15 amino acids. The kept DNA is CDR3 alone, 45 bases in frame from the first base. The data originate from a study of shared clonotypes between healthy human individuals (dated by TCRdb to between 2020 and 2021). Background on the whole study: Two women and a few men aged 18 to 49 years were included in the cohort. For each donor, three plates each were used for CD4 naive and CD4 memory, two plates were used for CD8 naive, and one plate was used for CD8 memory. Blood TCR repertoires of about 5 healthy adults were deeply sequenced to estimate repertoire size and the extent of clonotype sharing between individuals. To increase sequencing depth and limit assay-specific biases, TCR repertoire library preparation and sequencing were carried out by different laboratories using diverse techniques. Between about 0.9 and 10 billion PBMCs per donor were obtained by leukapheresis.

For the CD8 naive samples, CD45RO-negative cells were positively selected for CCR7, yielding a CD45RA+CCR7+ population from which TemRA cells were excluded. The donors were healthy, HIV-negative adults who had no recently reported acute infections or vaccinations. Every donor was a Caucasian adult living in Nashville, Tennessee, USA. After blood collection by leukapheresis, PBMCs were isolated using Ficoll-Histopaque density gradient centrifugation and then cryopreserved in the vapor phase of liquid nitrogen. Analytical flow cytometry was used to check the purity and quantity of every magnetically sorted T cell population. Genomic DNA was isolated from every sorted fraction and measured by UV absorbance on a Nanodrop 2000c. Using the deep immunoSEQ assay, multiplex PCR amplified TCR CDR3 regions from genomic DNA. Genomic DNA extracted from each cell subset was distributed evenly over all wells of several immunoSEQ 96-well plates, and each plate served as one replicate. For sorted subsets, roughly 200 ng of genomic DNA, equivalent to some 30,000 T cell genomes, went into each replicate PCR. The purified libraries were quantified using a Qubit 3.0 fluorometer, sized with a Bioanalyzer 2100, and then quantified again using the KAPA Library Quantification kit. A separate single-read 150-cycle Illumina NextSeq 550 flow cell was used to sequence each immunoSEQ 96-well plate. Processing in the source paper ran as follows. Because only junctional sequences without quality scores were contained in the immunoSEQ output, filtering matching that applied to full-length reads could not be performed. To assign V/J genes and CDR3, sequences were annotated using PyIR, a Python wrapper for IgBLAST v1.9, with IMGT germline references. Reads were removed for weak V/J assignments (E-value above 1e-6), missing CDR3, stop codons, out-of-frame junctions, or ambiguous translated residues. V3J clonotypes were defined by identical inferred V gene, J gene, and CDR3 amino acid sequence. Percentage overlap between repertoires was computed as shared unique clonotypes divided by the size of the smaller repertoire. Richness of each repertoire was evaluated using RTK rarefaction, the Chao1 estimator, and Recon v2.1 estimates of unobserved clonotypes. Generation probabilities for all TCRbeta clonotypes obtained by the gDNA method from several donors were computed using OLGA. As stored in TCRdb, this immuneACCESS dataset retains in-frame rearrangements with V and J assigned. A fraction of the clones does not appear; measured against another copy, unresolved V genes explain less than half of the discrepancy, and the remainder lacks a known reason. The DNA was the basis for D and trimming; V, J and clone size are from that table. The sample records hundreds of thousands of clones, roughly 92% of which are singletons. The top ten clonotypes cover about 25% of the sample.

The paper as a whole reports these results and caveats: Compared with non-shared clonotypes, clonotypes shared by all four sorted-subset donors had higher generation probabilities. When several donors were compared, the shared fraction of clonotypes was 5% to 6.5% for naive CD4, about 4% for naive CD8, 2% to 2.5% for memory CD4, and 0.4% for memory CD8. Even with the large sequencing depth, rarefaction of the sorted-subset datasets indicated that sequencing was incomplete. Sampling was restricted to blood, and TCR repertoires in tissue are likely to differ from TCR repertoires in blood. Naive subsets generally had larger estimated clonotype richness than memory subsets did. The small number of donors limited the genetic and exposure-history diversity represented. Pairwise subsampling led to the expectation that sequencing depth would affect the degree of clonotype sharing among donors.

The sample consisted of naive CD8+ T cells sorted from blood. In light of the paper, this sample's cell subset or site label describes: CD45RA+CCR7+. This receptor was identified in a man aged 25 to 40 in good health. The rearrangement joined TRBV30 to TRBJ2-6, with 7 junctional bases fitting TRBD2. DNA sequence: TGTGCCTGGGATCACGGGGGGTCTGGGGCCAACGTCCTGACTTTC. Translated, it gives CAWDHGGSGANVLTF.